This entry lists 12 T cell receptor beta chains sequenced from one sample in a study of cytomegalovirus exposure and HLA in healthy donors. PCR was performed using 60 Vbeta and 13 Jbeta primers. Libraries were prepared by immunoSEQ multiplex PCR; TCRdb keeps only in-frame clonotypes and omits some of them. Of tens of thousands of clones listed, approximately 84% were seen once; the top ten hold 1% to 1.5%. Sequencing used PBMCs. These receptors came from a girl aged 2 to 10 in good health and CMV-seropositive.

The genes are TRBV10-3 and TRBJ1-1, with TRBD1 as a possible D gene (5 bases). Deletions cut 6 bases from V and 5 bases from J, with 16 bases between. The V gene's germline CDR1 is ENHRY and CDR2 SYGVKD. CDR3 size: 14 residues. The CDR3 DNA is TGTGCCATCAGCACCCGGGACCGGGGGACTGAAGCTTTCTTT. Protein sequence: CAISTRDRGTEAFF.

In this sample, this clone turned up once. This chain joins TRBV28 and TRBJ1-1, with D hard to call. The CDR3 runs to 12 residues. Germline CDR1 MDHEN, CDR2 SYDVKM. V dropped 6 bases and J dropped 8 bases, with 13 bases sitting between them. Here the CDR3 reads CASSPTWAEAFF. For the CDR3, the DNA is TGTGCCAGCAGCCCAACGTGGGCCGAAGCTTTCTTT.

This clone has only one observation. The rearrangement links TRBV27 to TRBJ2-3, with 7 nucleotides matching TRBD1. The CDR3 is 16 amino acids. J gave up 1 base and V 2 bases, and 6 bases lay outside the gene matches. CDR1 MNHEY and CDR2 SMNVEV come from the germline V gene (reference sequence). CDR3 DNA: TGTGCCAGCAGTTTAAAGGTAACAGGGGGCACAGATACGCAGTATTTT. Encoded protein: CASSLKVTGGTDTQYF.

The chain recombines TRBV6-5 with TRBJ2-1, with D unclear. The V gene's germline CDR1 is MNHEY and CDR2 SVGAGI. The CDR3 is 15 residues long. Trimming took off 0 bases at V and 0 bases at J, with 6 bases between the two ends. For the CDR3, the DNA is TGTGCCAGCAGTTACTCTGGCTCCTCCTACAATGAGCAGTTCTTC. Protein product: CASSYSGSSYNEQFF.

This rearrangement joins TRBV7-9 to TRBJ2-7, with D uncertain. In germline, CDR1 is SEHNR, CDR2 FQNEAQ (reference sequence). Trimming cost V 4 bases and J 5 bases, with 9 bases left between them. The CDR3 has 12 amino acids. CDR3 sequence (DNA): TGTGCCAGCAGCTCGCGACGGGACGAGCAGTACTTC. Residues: CASSSRRDEQYF.

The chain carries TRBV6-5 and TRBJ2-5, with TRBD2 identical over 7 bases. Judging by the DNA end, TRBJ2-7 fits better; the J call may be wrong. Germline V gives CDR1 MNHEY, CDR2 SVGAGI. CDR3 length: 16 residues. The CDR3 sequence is CASSYSERDGLYEQYF. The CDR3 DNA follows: TGTGCCAGCAGTTACTCGGAGCGGGACGGTTTATACGAGCAGTACTTC.

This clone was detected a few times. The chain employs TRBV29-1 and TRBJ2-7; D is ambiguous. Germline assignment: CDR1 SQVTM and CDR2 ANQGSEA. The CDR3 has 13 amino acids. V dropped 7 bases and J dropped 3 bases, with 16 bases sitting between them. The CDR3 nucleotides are TGCAGCGGCGTAGTAGACAACAGCTACGAGCAGTACTTC. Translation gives CSGVVDNSYEQYF.

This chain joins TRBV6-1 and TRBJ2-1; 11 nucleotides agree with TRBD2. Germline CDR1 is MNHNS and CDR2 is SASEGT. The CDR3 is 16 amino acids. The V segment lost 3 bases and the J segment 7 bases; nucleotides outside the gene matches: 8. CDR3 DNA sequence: TGTGCCAGCAGTGAGTGGACTAGCGGGTCGATGAATGAGCAGTTCTTC. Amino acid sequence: CASSEWTSGSMNEQFF.

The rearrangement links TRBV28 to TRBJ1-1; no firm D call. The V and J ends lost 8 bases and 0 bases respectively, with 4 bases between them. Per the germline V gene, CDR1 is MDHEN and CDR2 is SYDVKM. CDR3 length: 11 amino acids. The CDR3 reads CASFVNTEAFF. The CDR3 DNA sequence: TGTGCCAGCTTCGTGAACACTGAAGCTTTCTTT.

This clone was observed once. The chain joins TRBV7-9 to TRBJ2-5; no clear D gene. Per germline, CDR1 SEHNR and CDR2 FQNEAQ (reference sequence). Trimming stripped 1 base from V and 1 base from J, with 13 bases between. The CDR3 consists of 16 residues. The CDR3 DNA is TGTGCCAGCAGCTTAGATGATACGAGTGCCCAAGAGACCCAGTACTTC. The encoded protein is CASSLDDTSAQETQYF.

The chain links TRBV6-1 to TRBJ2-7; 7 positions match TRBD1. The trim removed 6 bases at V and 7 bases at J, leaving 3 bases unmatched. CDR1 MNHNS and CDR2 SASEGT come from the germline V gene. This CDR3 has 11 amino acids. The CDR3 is CASREQGEQYF. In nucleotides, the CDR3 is TGTGCCAGCAGGGAACAGGGGGAGCAGTACTTC.

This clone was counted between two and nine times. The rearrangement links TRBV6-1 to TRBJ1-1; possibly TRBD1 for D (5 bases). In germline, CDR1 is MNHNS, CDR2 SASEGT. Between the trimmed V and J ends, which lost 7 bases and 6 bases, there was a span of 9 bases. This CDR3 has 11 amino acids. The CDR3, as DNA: TGTGCCAGCACCTTGGGGCCTGAAGCTTTCTTT. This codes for CASTLGPEAFF.